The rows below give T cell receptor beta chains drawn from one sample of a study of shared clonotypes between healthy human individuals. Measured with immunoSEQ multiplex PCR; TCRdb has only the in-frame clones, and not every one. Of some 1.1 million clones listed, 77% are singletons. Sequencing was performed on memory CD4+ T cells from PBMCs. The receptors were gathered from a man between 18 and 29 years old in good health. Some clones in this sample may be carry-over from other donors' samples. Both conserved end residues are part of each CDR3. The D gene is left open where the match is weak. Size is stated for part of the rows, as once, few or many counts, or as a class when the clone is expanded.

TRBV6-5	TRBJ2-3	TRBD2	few	TGTGCCAGCAGTTACTCTTTAACTAGCGGCCCAGATACGCAGTATTTT	CASSYSLTSGPDTQYF
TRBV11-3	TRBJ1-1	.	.	TGTGCCAGCAGCTTCAGGGACGGTGAAGCTTTCTTT	CASSFRDGEAFF
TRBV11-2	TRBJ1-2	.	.	TGTGCCAGCAGCTCCGCGGGCAGGGGCTACACCTTC	CASSSAGRGYTF
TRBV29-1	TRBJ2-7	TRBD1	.	TGCAGCGTTGGGGACAGGGGGCCTCGGGAGCAGTACTTC	CSVGDRGPREQYF
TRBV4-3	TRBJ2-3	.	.	TGCGCCAGCAGCCAGATTCAGGAAAGCACAGATACGCAGTATTTT	CASSQIQESTDTQYF
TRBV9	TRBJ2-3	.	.	TGTGCCAGCAGCGGAAGAGCGGACGAAACAGATACGCAGTATTTT	CASSGRADETDTQYF
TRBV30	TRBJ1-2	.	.	TGTGCCTGGAGTGCGCTCACAGACTATGGCTACACCTTC	CAWSALTDYGYTF
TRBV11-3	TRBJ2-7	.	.	TGTGCCAGCAGCTTAGGGGGGCTCGACGAGCAGTACTTC	CASSLGGLDEQYF
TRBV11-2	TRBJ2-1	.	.	TGTGCCAGCAGCTTAGATGCGTCGTGGGATCAGCAGTTCTTC	CASSLDASWDQQFF
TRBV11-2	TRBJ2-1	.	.	TGTGCCAGCAGCCTTACTAGGAACACCCAGAGTGAGCAGTTCTTC	CASSLTRNTQSEQFF
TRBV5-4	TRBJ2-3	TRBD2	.	TGTGCCAGCAGCCCCACTAGCGCACCGTCAGATACGCAGTATTTT	CASSPTSAPSDTQYF
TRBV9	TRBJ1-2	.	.	TGTGCCAGCAGCGTAGGCGGGTATCCTAACTATGGCTACACCTTC	CASSVGGYPNYGYTF
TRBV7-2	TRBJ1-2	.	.	TGTGCCAGCAGCCCCGACCTTAGGGGGGGGTATGGCTACACCTTC	CASSPDLRGGYGYTF
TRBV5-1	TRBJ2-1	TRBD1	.	TGCGCCAGCAGCTTGGGGGACAGGGGATTGAATGAGCAGTTCTTC	CASSLGDRGLNEQFF
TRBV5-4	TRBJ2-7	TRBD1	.	TGTGCCAGCAGCGTGAGACCGGGACAGGGAAGCGAGCAGTACTTC	CASSVRPGQGSEQYF
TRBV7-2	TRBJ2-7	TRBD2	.	TGTGCCAGCAGCCCTTGGGGCGGGAGCGACGAGCAGTACTTC	CASSPWGGSDEQYF
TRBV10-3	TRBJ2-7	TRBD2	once	TGTGCCATCAGTGAGGTTCCGGGACAGGGGACTAGCGGGAGCTTGGCTGAGCAGTACTTC	CAISEVPGQGTSGSLAEQYF
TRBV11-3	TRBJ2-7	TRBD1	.	TGTGCCAGCAGCTTAGGACAGGGGGCGGACGAGCAGTACTTC	CASSLGQGADEQYF
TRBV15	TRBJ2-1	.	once	TGTGCCACCAGCAGAGCTTCGCCTTCCGATGAGCAGTTCTTC	CATSRASPSDEQFF
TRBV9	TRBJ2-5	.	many	TGTGCCAGCAGCGTAGGCGGCAGTACCCTCCAAGAGACCCAGTACTTC	CASSVGGSTLQETQYF
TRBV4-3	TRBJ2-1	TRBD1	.	TGCGCCAGCAGCCAAGATCAAGGACAGGGGGATGAGCAGTTCTTC	CASSQDQGQGDEQFF
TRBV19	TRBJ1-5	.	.	TGTGCCAGTAGTATAGTGGCAGACAATCAGCCCCAGCATTTT	CASSIVADNQPQHF
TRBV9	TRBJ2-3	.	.	TGTGCCAGCAGCGTAGAAACCGAGGGTACGCAGTATTTT	CASSVETEGTQYF
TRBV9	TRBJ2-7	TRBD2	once	TGTGCCAGCAGCAACCAACCTAGCGGTACAATCTACGAGCAGTACTTC	CASSNQPSGTIYEQYF
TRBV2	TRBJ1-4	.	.	TGTGCCAGCAGTTTGATCTTTAATGAAAAACTGTTTTTT	CASSLIFNEKLFF
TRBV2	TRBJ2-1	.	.	TGTGCCAGCAGTGTATCGCGCGGAGGGTACAATGAGCAGTTCTTC	CASSVSRGGYNEQFF
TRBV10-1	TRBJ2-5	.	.	TGCGCCACCACACCGGGACGCGCTCGGGGAGAGACCCAGTACTTC	CATTPGRARGETQYF
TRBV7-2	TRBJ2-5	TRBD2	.	TGTGCCAGCAGCCGACGGGCTAGCGGGACTAGCGGGTTGTCCCAGTACTTC	CASSRRASGTSGLSQYF
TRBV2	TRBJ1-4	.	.	TGTGCCAGCAGTGAAACCCGACAGGCGAATGAAAAACTGTTTTTT	CASSETRQANEKLFF